The next 24 T cell receptor beta chains were all read from a single sample in a study of CD8 T cells in ankylosing spondylitis. TCRdb processed the 5' RACE reads anew with MiXCR; each CDR3 protein has one entry. The table records roughly 120,000 distinct CDR3 sequences, roughly 15% of them present only once. Sequenced input: blood, either unsorted or a sorted T cell fraction (not recorded which). The receptors were sampled from a female donor with ankylosing spondylitis or in good health (not recorded which).

This clonotype was counted only a few times. This chain uses TRBV6-6 with TRBJ2-1; D is possibly TRBD1 or TRBD2 (6 bases each). CDR3 length: 13 amino acids. V lost 8 bases, J lost 10 bases, and 18 bases lay in between. Germline V lookup: CDR1 MNHNY, CDR2 SVGAGI (reference sequence). The CDR3 protein is CASSSQGGLEQFF. In DNA, the CDR3 is TGTGCCAGCTCAAGTCAAGGGGGGTTGGAGCAGTTCTTC.

This clonotype was seen many times. The CDR3 bases are TGTGCCAGCAGCCGTCTGTCGAGGGGTGAGCAGTTCTTC. It is translated as CASSRLSRGEQFF. J is TRBJ2-1 and V is TRBV7-9; the D call may be TRBD1 or TRBD2 (5 bases each). The germline V and J ends were trimmed by 5 bases and 9 bases, with 14 bases remaining between them. The CDR3 loop spans 13 amino acids. From germline, CDR1 is SEHNR and CDR2 FQNEAQ (reference sequence).

The rearrangement uses TRBV5-1 and TRBJ2-5; a possible D gene is TRBD1 (6 bases). This CDR3 contains 13 residues. Germline V gives CDR1 SGHRS, CDR2 YFSETQ. The V end was cut by 0 bases, the J end by 3 bases, with 6 bases between. CDR3 residues: CASSLEGEETQYF. As DNA, the CDR3 is TGCGCCAGCAGCTTGGAGGGGGAAGAGACCCAGTACTTC.

This clonotype was seen only a few times. The V gene is TRBV20-1, the J gene TRBJ2-1; 13 bases match TRBD2. V lost 5 bases to trimming and J lost 8 bases; unmatched junction nucleotides: 6. The germline V gene has CDR1 DFQATT and CDR2 SNEGSKA (reference sequence). The CDR3 spans 14 residues. In DNA form, the CDR3 reads TGCAGTGCTCCAACTAGCGGGAGGGCCCATGAGCAGTTCTTC. Protein product: CSAPTSGRAHEQFF.

This clonotype has a count of ten or more. The chain combines TRBV12-5 with TRBJ2-2; 10 bases fit TRBD2. The CDR3 is 16 residues long. V lost 2 bases to trimming and J lost 5 bases; unmatched junction nucleotides: 5. Germline assignment: CDR1 LGHNT and CDR2 FRNRAP. CDR3 amino acids: CASGLLSGGRTGELFF. For the CDR3, the DNA is TGTGCTAGTGGTTTGCTTAGCGGGGGGCGAACCGGGGAGCTGTTTTTT.

This rearrangement joins TRBV7-8 to TRBJ2-2; no reliable D call. V dropped 5 bases and J dropped 0 bases, with 10 bases sitting between them. Germline CDR1 SGHVS, CDR2 FQNEAQ. This CDR3 spans 15 amino acids. CDR3 protein: CASSPFGPNTGELFF. The CDR3 DNA is TGTGCCAGCAGCCCTTTCGGGCCGAACACCGGGGAGCTGTTTTTT. The full variable domain, its missing parts supplied by reference TRBV7-8 and TRBJ2-2, is GAGVSQSPRYKVAKRGQDVALRCDPISGHVSLFWYQQALGQGPEFLTYFQNEAQLDKSGLPSDRFFAERPEGSVSTLKIQRTQQEDSAVYLCASSPFGPNTGELFFGEGSRLTVL.

This clonotype was recorded at least ten times. The chain has TRBV12-3 or TRBV12-4 and TRBJ2-3, with D possibly being TRBD1 or TRBD2 (5 bases each). Trimming left V 1 base short and J 3 bases short, with 14 bases between. This CDR3 comprises 16 residues. The CDR3, as DNA: TGTGCCAGCAGTTTAGGGGGGTTGATTAGAACAGATACGCAGTATTTT. It encodes CASSLGGLIRTDTQYF.

At least ten counts were recorded for this clonotype. The chain employs TRBV2 and TRBJ2-2; 7 bases are shared with TRBD2. The CDR3 spans 17 residues. Per germline, CDR1 SNHLY and CDR2 FYNNEI. The V segment lost 3 bases and the J segment 3 bases; nucleotides outside the gene matches: 10. The CDR3 bases are TGTGCCAGCAGTGACGTCTGGGGGACTACTCACACCGGGGAGCTGTTTTTT. Its protein is CASSDVWGTTHTGELFF.

To note about this clonotype: The junction does not match germline at one end; this may be a read error. This rearrangement joins TRBV12-3 or TRBV12-4 to TRBJ2-3, with 14 bases matching TRBD2. The CDR3 runs to 16 residues. This CDR3 reads CASSRGLAGVADTQCF. The CDR3 DNA follows: TGTGCCAGCAGTAGGGGACTAGCGGGGGTTGCAGATACGCAGTGTTTT.

This clonotype was seen repeatedly, ten times or more. The chain links TRBV12-3 or TRBV12-4 to TRBJ2-5; D possibly corresponds to TRBD2 (5 bases). CDR3 length: 14 residues. The V end was cut by 3 bases, the J end by 0 bases, with 8 bases between. CDR3 sequence reads: CASSFQDYQETQYF. The CDR3 coding sequence is TGTGCCAGCAGTTTTCAGGACTACCAAGAGACCCAGTACTTC.

In this sample, this clonotype turned up a few times. The chain recombines TRBV30 with TRBJ2-5; 8 nucleotides agree with TRBD1. This CDR3 region has 15 residues. V was pared by 0 bases and J by 4 bases, with 7 bases of the junction left unmatched. CDR1 is GTSNPN, CDR2 SVGIG, per germline (reference sequence). For the CDR3, the DNA is TGTGCCTGGAGTGTACGCAGGGGGCAAGGAGAGACCCAGTACTTC. This sequence encodes CAWSVRRGQGETQYF.

This clonotype has at least ten counts. The chain carries TRBV2 and TRBJ2-1; TRBD2 matches at 7 bases. The germline V gene has CDR1 SNHLY and CDR2 FYNNEI. The CDR3 consists of 15 residues. With V trimmed by 6 bases and J by 4 bases, 9 bases remained unmatched. CDR3 sequence reads: CASSQSGLEYNEQFF. DNA for the CDR3: TGTGCCAGCAGCCAGTCAGGACTAGAATACAATGAGCAGTTCTTC.

Details on this clonotype: One base away lies a much larger clone, so this may be a sequencing read error. V and J are TRBV20-1 and TRBJ1-5, with D tentatively TRBD1 (6 bases). CDR3 size: 14 residues. V was cut by 1 base and J by 4 bases, with 11 bases left in between. Germline V gene lookup returns CDR1 DFQATT and CDR2 SNEGSKA (reference sequence). The DNA of the CDR3 is TGCAGTGCTAGAGTTTCTCAGGGGAATCAGCCCCAGCATTTT. Residues: CSARVSQGNQPQHF.

This clonotype occurred a few times. The chain links TRBV28 to TRBJ2-4, with 11 bases that match TRBD2. The CDR3 sequence is 16 residues long. Germline V gene data show CDR1 as MDHEN and CDR2 as SYDVKM. The trim removed 10 bases at V and 0 bases at J, leaving 8 bases unmatched. CDR3 region: CATAPGTSGAKNIQYF. Here the CDR3 DNA reads TGTGCCACCGCACCCGGGACTAGCGGAGCCAAAAACATTCAGTACTTC.

This clonotype was counted ten times or more. The chain recombines TRBV28 with TRBJ1-1, with D perhaps matching TRBD1 (6 bases). Germline CDR1 is MDHEN and CDR2 is SYDVKM. The CDR3 covers 15 residues. Trimming left V 5 bases short and J 0 bases short, with 13 bases between. The CDR3 loop is CASSTTTGMNTEAFF. The CDR3 region has the DNA TGTGCCAGCAGTACTACGACAGGTATGAACACTGAAGCTTTCTTT.

The chain recombines TRBV6-5 with TRBJ1-1; maybe TRBD1 (5 bases). This CDR3 has 14 amino acids. The germline V and J ends were trimmed by 4 bases and 4 bases, with 13 bases remaining between them. Germline V lookup: CDR1 MNHEY, CDR2 SVGAGI. CDR3 in amino acids: CASSWSGGVTEAFF. Here the CDR3 DNA reads TGTGCCAGCAGTTGGAGCGGGGGGGTCACTGAAGCTTTCTTT.

This clonotype was counted many times. The V gene is TRBV6-6, the J gene TRBJ1-1; perhaps TRBD1 as D (5 bases). Germline V gene sequence: CDR1 MNHNY, CDR2 SVGAGI (reference sequence). V was trimmed by 7 bases and J by 0 bases, leaving 9 bases between them. The CDR3 has 13 residues. CDR3 region: CASTRGLNTEAFF. CDR3 sequence (DNA): TGTGCCAGCACCCGGGGCCTGAACACTGAAGCTTTCTTT.

This clonotype was detected only a few times. The chain couples TRBV20-1 to TRBJ2-7; the match to TRBD1 covers 7 bases. Germline values: CDR1 DFQATT, CDR2 SNEGSKA (reference sequence). J gave up 3 bases and V 2 bases, and 4 bases lay outside the gene matches. The CDR3 runs 13 residues. The CDR3: CSARRDSRYEQYF. The CDR3 DNA follows: TGCAGTGCTAGACGGGACAGTCGCTACGAGCAGTACTTC.

This clonotype was counted many times. This rearrangement joins TRBV7-2 to TRBJ1-4; D not certain. There are 15 residues in the CDR3. Germline values: CDR1 SGHTA, CDR2 FQGNSA. V was pared by 3 bases and J by 0 bases, with 8 bases between. This CDR3 is CASSFERATNEKLFF. DNA of the CDR3: TGTGCCAGCAGCTTCGAGCGAGCAACTAATGAAAAACTGTTTTTT.

The gene calls are TRBV2 and TRBJ2-3; no definite D call. Trimming removed 5 bases from V and 2 bases from J, with 8 bases in between. Germline lookup yields CDR1 SNHLY and CDR2 FYNNEI. This CDR3 region has 13 residues. The CDR3 protein is CASSRAFTDTQYF. CDR3 sequence (DNA): TGTGCCAGCAGTAGGGCCTTCACAGATACGCAGTATTTT.

This clonotype was picked up a small number of times. The chain joins TRBV29-1 to TRBJ1-4; possibly TRBD1 for D (5 bases). The CDR3 covers 14 residues. Germline CDR1 is SQVTM and CDR2 is ANQGSEA. The ends were cut back, 2 bases at V and 2 bases at J, with 9 bases in the middle. The CDR3 reads CSVELGATNEKLFF. Here the CDR3 DNA reads TGCAGCGTTGAATTAGGGGCGACTAATGAAAAACTGTTTTTT. The variable domain in full, completed from reference TRBV29-1 and TRBJ1-4, reads SAVISQKPSRDICQRGTSLTIQCQVDSQVTMMFWYRQQPGQSLTLIATANQGSEATYESGFVIDKFPISRPNLTFSTLTVSNMSPEDSSIYLCSVELGATNEKLFFGSGTQLSVL.

This clonotype was picked up many times. The chain uses TRBV12-3 or TRBV12-4 and TRBJ1-2; D not resolved. Trimming left V 1 base short and J 3 bases short, with 15 bases between. The CDR3 extends over 16 amino acids. The CDR3 DNA sequence: TGTGCCAGCAGTTTAGGGAACTCAAAGGGTTACTATGGCTACACCTTC. Its protein product is CASSLGNSKGYYGYTF.

On this clonotype itself: An end of the junction differs from the germline gene, which may be a read error. The V gene is TRBV7-2, the J gene TRBJ1-2; the match to TRBD1 covers 7 bases. Germline V CDR1 and CDR2: SGHTA, FQGNSA. CDR3 length: 12 amino acids. The CDR3 DNA sequence: TGTGCCAGCAGCAAGGGGGCGAGGGGCTGCACCTTC. As protein: CASSKGARGCTF.

The chain links TRBV9 to TRBJ2-3; 9 bases are shared with TRBD2. The CDR3 loop spans 16 amino acids. The germline CDR1 and CDR2 sequences are SGDLS and YYNGEE. V was clipped by 3 bases and J by 2 bases; unmatched bases: 7. The CDR3 region has the DNA TGTGCCAGCAGCGGCGGAGCGGGGGGATTCACAGATACGCAGTATTTT. Residues: CASSGGAGGFTDTQYF. The entire variable domain, with the rest obtained from reference TRBV9 and TRBJ2-3, is as follows: DSGVTQTPKHLITATGQRVTLRCSPRSGDLSVYWYQQSLDQGLQFLIQYYNGEERAKGNILERFSAQQFPDLHSELNLSSLELGDSALYFCASSGGAGGFTDTQYFGPGTRLTVL.